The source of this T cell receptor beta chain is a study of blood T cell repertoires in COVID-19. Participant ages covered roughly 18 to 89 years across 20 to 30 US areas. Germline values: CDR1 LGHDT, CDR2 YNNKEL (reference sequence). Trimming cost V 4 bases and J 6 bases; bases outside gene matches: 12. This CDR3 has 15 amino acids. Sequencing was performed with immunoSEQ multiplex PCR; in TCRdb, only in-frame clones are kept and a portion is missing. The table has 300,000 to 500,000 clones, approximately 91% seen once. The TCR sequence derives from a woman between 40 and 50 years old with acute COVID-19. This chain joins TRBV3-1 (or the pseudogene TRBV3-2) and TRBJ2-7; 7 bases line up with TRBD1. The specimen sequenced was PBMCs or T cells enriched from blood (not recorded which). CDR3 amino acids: CASSRDSARVSEQYF. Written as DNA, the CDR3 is TGTGCCAGCAGCCGGGACAGCGCCCGTGTCTCCGAGCAGTACTTC.